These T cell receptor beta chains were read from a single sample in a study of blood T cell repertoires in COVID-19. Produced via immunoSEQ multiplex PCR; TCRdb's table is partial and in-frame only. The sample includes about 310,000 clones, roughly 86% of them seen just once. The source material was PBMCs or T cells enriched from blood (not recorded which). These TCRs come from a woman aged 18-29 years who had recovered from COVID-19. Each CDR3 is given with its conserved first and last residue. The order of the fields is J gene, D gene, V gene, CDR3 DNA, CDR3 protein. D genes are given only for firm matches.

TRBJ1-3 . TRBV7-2 TGTGCCAGCAGCCCCCTGGTCATCCGGGCGGGGACCGGAAACACCATATATTTT CASSPLVIRAGTGNTIYF
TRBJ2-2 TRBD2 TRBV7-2 TGTGCCAGCAGTAGGGGACTAGCGGGGGGGCCCGGGGAGCTGTTTTTT CASSRGLAGGPGELFF
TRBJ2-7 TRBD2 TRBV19 TGTGCCAGTAGTGCGGGACTAGCGGGAGTTGGGGAGCAGTACTTC CASSAGLAGVGEQYF
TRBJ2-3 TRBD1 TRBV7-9 TGTGCCAGCAGTCAACAGACAGGGATCACAGATACGCAGTATTTT CASSQQTGITDTQYF
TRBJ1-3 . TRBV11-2 TGTGCCAGCAGCTTTCCGCTATCCAACACCATATATTTT CASSFPLSNTIYF
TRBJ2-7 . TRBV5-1 TGCGCCAGCAGCTTGCAGGGCAACTCCTACGAGCAGTACTTC CASSLQGNSYEQYF
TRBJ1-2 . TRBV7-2 TGTGCCAGCAGCTTAGCGCTCGGCAGGGGATATCATGGCTACACCTTC CASSLALGRGYHGYTF
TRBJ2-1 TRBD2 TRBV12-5 TGTGCTAGTGGTTTGGTACTCGGGACTAGCGGGGGGGTGGCACGAAATGAGCAGTTCTTC CASGLVLGTSGGVARNEQFF
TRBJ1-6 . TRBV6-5 TGTGCCAGCAACGTTACCCCGGGGAGTTCACCCCTCCACTTT CASNVTPGSSPLHF
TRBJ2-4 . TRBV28 TGTGCCAGCACCTCATTACCTACGGGGTACAAAAACATTCAGTACTTC CASTSLPTGYKNIQYF
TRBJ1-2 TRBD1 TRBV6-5 TGTGCCAGCAGTACCCTCCAGGGGGTGTCTGGCTACACCTTC CASSTLQGVSGYTF
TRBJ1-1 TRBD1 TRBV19 TGTGCCAGTAGTTGGGGACAGCCCACTGAAGCTTTCTTT CASSWGQPTEAFF
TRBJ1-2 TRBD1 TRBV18 TGTGCCAGCTCACCTTACGACAGGGACGTTGGCTACACCTTC CASSPYDRDVGYTF
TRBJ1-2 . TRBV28 TGTGCCAGCAGTATCCCGGGGGGGAGGGGCTATGGCTACACCTTC CASSIPGGRGYGYTF
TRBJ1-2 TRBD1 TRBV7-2 TGTGCCAGCAGCGCCGGGACAGGGGGCAACTATGGCTACACCTTC CASSAGTGGNYGYTF
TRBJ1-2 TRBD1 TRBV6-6 TGTGCCAGCAGTTACTCGACAGGGGGCAATGGCTACACCTTC CASSYSTGGNGYTF